A selection of T cell receptor beta chains follows, all from one sample in a study of T cells in localized non-small cell lung cancer. The data were produced by immunoSEQ multiplex PCR, yet TCRdb's version contains in-frame clones alone and is incomplete. The sample includes about 28,000 clones, 75% to 95% of them seen just once. Sequenced here: peripheral blood, sampled before any cancer treatment. The receptors were gathered from a female donor of 60 years or more with stage I lung adenocarcinoma. Both conserved end residues are part of each CDR3. A D gene is named only where the DNA matches it firmly. Not every row has a clone size; where given, it reads once, few, many or a size class.

J	D	size	length	V	CDR3	DNA
TRBJ2-7	.	.	14	TRBV19	CASSLNPTSYEQYF	TGTGCCAGTAGTTTGAATCCCACCTCCTACGAGCAGTACTTC
TRBJ2-1	TRBD2	.	15	TRBV4-2	CASSQTSGVHNEQFF	TGTGCCAGCAGCCAAACTAGCGGGGTGCACAATGAGCAGTTCTTC
TRBJ1-2	TRBD1	once	15	TRBV5-4	CASSMAGQGAYGYTF	TGTGCCAGCAGTATGGCAGGGCAGGGGGCATATGGCTACACCTTC
TRBJ2-1	.	.	15	TRBV2	CASGYGPAQYNEQFF	TGTGCCAGTGGGTACGGGCCCGCTCAATACAATGAGCAGTTCTTC
TRBJ1-1	.	.	14	TRBV15	CATSLSRVNTEAFF	TGTGCCACCTCCTTGAGTCGGGTGAACACTGAAGCTTTCTTT
TRBJ2-7	TRBD2	.	15	TRBV13	CASSVDPGTTYEQYF	TGTGCCAGCAGCGTAGACCCAGGGACTACCTACGAGCAGTACTTC
TRBJ2-1	.	.	14	TRBV2	CASKGRSSYNEQFF	TGTGCCAGCAAAGGAAGAAGCTCCTACAATGAGCAGTTCTTC
TRBJ2-1	TRBD1	.	16	TRBV18	CASSPALDRYYNEQFF	TGTGCCAGCTCACCAGCGTTGGACAGGTACTACAATGAGCAGTTCTTC
TRBJ2-3	TRBD1	.	14	TRBV19	CASIAGGYLNTQYF	TGTGCCAGTATTGCAGGGGGATACCTAAATACGCAGTATTTT
TRBJ2-7	.	.	12	TRBV30	CAWSRVRGEQYF	TGTGCCTGGAGTCGGGTCCGCGGCGAGCAGTACTTC
TRBJ1-1	.	.	14	TRBV27	CASSLQGSGAEAFF	TGTGCCAGCAGTTTGCAGGGGTCGGGAGCTGAAGCTTTCTTT
TRBJ1-6	TRBD1	.	15	TRBV7-3	CASSLSGTGYSPLHF	TGTGCCAGCAGCTTAAGCGGGACAGGGTATTCACCCCTCCACTTT
TRBJ1-4	TRBD1	once	13	TRBV6-5	CASRLQGSEKLFF	TGTGCCAGCAGACTACAGGGGAGTGAAAAACTGTTTTTT
TRBJ2-4	.	.	14	TRBV29-1	CSAQTYLAKNIQYF	TGCAGCGCACAAACCTACCTAGCCAAAAACATTCAGTACTTC
TRBJ2-7	.	.	13	TRBV29-1	CSVGASDYYEQYF	TGCAGCGTTGGGGCTAGCGATTACTACGAGCAGTACTTC
TRBJ2-1	.	.	14	TRBV5-1	CASSLEGGAREQFF	TGCGCCAGCAGCTTGGAAGGGGGGGCAAGAGAGCAGTTCTTC
TRBJ1-1	TRBD1	few	14	TRBV5-8	CASSLGGWNTEAFF	TGTGCCAGCAGTTTAGGGGGCTGGAACACTGAAGCTTTCTTT
TRBJ2-3	TRBD2	.	17	TRBV28	CASSPALAGGLPDTQYF	TGTGCCAGCAGTCCCGCCCTAGCGGGAGGGCTGCCAGATACGCAGTATTTT
TRBJ2-1	TRBD2	.	15	TRBV18	CASSPRTSGGPEPFF	TGTGCCAGCTCACCGCGGACTAGCGGGGGGCCAGAACCGTTCTTC
TRBJ2-7	TRBD1	.	15	TRBV5-1	CASSPLTGAFYEQYF	TGCGCCAGCAGCCCGTTGACAGGGGCCTTCTACGAGCAGTACTTC
TRBJ2-5	.	.	16	TRBV18	CASSPRRSAGRETQYF	TGTGCCAGCTCACCAAGGAGGAGCGCGGGTAGAGAGACCCAGTACTTC
TRBJ2-7	.	.	14	TRBV10-3	CAISEREGPYEQYF	TGTGCCATCAGTGAGCGGGAAGGACCCTACGAGCAGTACTTC
TRBJ2-5	.	.	14	TRBV5-1	CASSLAGTQETQYF	TGCGCCAGCAGCTTGGCTGGGACTCAAGAGACCCAGTACTTC
TRBJ1-1	.	.	14	TRBV29-1	CSVWRGSMNTEAFF	TGCAGCGTTTGGCGGGGTAGCATGAACACTGAAGCTTTCTTT
TRBJ1-2	.	.	18	TRBV7-8	CTSSLPGTASRANYGYTF	TGTACCAGCAGCCTTCCCGGGACTGCAAGTCGAGCTAACTATGGCTACACCTTC
TRBJ2-2	.	.	11	TRBV5-1	CASAGSGELFF	TGCGCCAGCGCAGGGTCCGGGGAGCTGTTTTTT
TRBJ1-1	TRBD1	.	14	TRBV5-1	CASRPGQTNTEAFF	TGCGCCAGCAGACCGGGACAGACGAACACTGAAGCTTTCTTT
TRBJ2-1	TRBD2	.	17	TRBV10-3	CAISESEVAGGHNEQFF	TGTGCCATCAGTGAGTCGGAGGTAGCGGGGGGACACAATGAGCAGTTCTTC
TRBJ2-7	TRBD2	.	11	TRBV2	CASRGLAGALF	TGTGCCAGCAGAGGACTAGCGGGGGCCCTCTTC
TRBJ2-5	TRBD1	once	14	TRBV7-2	CASSLGGQGATQYF	TGTGCCAGCAGCTTAGGGGGACAGGGGGCGACCCAGTACTTC
TRBJ2-7	.	.	14	TRBV11-2	CASSLSGKYYEQYF	TGTGCCAGCAGCTTGTCCGGGAAGTACTACGAGCAGTACTTC
TRBJ2-7	.	.	11	TRBV10-2	CATTGKVEQYF	TGCGCCACCACAGGGAAGGTCGAGCAGTACTTC
TRBJ1-2	.	.	14	TRBV5-1	CASSLAGTNYGYTF	TGCGCCAGCAGCTTGGCTGGGACTAACTATGGCTACACCTTC
TRBJ2-7	.	.	13	TRBV2	CASSEPGPYEQYF	TGTGCCAGCAGTGAACCGGGACCCTACGAGCAGTACTTC
TRBJ2-3	.	.	15	TRBV11-2	CASSLQVSSTDTQYF	TGTGCCAGCAGCCTCCAAGTTTCTAGCACAGATACGCAGTATTTT
TRBJ1-2	TRBD1	.	16	TRBV4-1	CASSQDPNRGLSGYTF	TGCGCCAGCAGCCAAGATCCCAACAGGGGGCTTAGCGGCTACACCTTC
TRBJ2-4	.	.	15	TRBV28	CASSFSGRSKNIQYF	TGTGCCAGCAGTTTCTCGGGCAGGTCAAAAAACATTCAGTACTTC
TRBJ1-1	TRBD1	.	14	TRBV19	CASFTRDSAFEAFF	TGTGCCAGTTTTACCCGGGACAGCGCGTTTGAAGCTTTCTTT
TRBJ1-3	.	.	14	TRBV11-2	CASSLIGSRNTIYF	TGTGCCAGCAGCTTAATAGGGAGCCGAAACACCATATATTTT
TRBJ1-2	TRBD1	.	16	TRBV27	CASSLYGQAANYGYTF	TGTGCCAGCAGTTTATACGGACAGGCAGCTAACTATGGCTACACCTTC
TRBJ2-1	TRBD2	.	14	TRBV10-1	CASSPGTSINEQFF	TGCGCCAGCAGTCCCGGGACTAGTATCAATGAGCAGTTCTTC
TRBJ1-6	.	.	13	TRBV5-1	CASSLSNDSPLHF	TGCGCCAGCAGCTTGAGTAATGATTCACCCCTCCACTTT
TRBJ2-3	.	.	12	TRBV6-6	CASSYTADTQYF	TGTGCCAGCAGTTATACTGCAGATACGCAGTATTTT
TRBJ1-1	.	.	11	TRBV7-9	CASTLGGGAFF	TGTGCCAGCACCCTGGGGGGTGGGGCTTTCTTT
TRBJ2-7	TRBD2	once	15	TRBV2	CASSEAWGNGREQYF	TGTGCCAGCAGTGAAGCTTGGGGGAACGGGAGGGAGCAGTACTTC
TRBJ1-2	.	.	13	TRBV6-6	CASSRQVNYGYTF	TGTGCCAGCAGCCGACAGGTTAACTATGGCTACACCTTC
TRBJ1-5	TRBD1	.	13	TRBV5-1	CASSVGQGQPQHF	TGCGCCAGCAGCGTAGGACAGGGGCAGCCCCAGCATTTT